A single sample is the source of the 32 T cell receptor beta chains below, sequenced in a study of blood T cell repertoires in COVID-19. Only in-frame clones appear in the TCRdb table, and some are missing; sequencing was by immunoSEQ multiplex PCR. The sample consists of approximately 150,000 clones, roughly 86% of them appearing once. The material sequenced was peripheral blood. These receptors originate from a woman between 50 and 59 years old with acute or convalescent COVID-19.

The rearrangement joins TRBV9 to TRBJ2-2; no firm D call. V lost 0 bases, J lost 1 base, and 10 bases lay in between. CDR1 and CDR2 from the germline V gene are SGDLS and YYNGEE. The CDR3 sequence is 16 residues long. The CDR3 loop is CASSVGALQNTGELFF. The CDR3 nucleotides are TGTGCCAGCAGCGTAGGCGCCCTTCAGAACACCGGGGAGCTGTTTTTT.

This clone was recorded a few times. The chain links TRBV6-5 to TRBJ1-2; D remains ambiguous. Germline CDR1 reads MNHEY; CDR2 reads SVGAGI. The CDR3 loop spans 13 amino acids. Trimming removed 6 bases from V and 4 bases from J, with 12 bases in between. The CDR3 here is CASSRVPGYGYTF. In nucleotides, the CDR3 is TGTGCCAGCAGCCGGGTCCCGGGCTATGGCTACACCTTC.

The rearrangement uses TRBV27 and TRBJ1-6; 7 nucleotides align to TRBD1. With V trimmed by 7 bases and J by 8 bases, 8 bases remained unmatched. The germline V gene has CDR1 MNHEY and CDR2 SMNVEV (reference sequence). The CDR3 consists of 14 residues. The CDR3 coding sequence is TGTGCCAGCACCCGGGACAGAGGCTATTCACCCCTCCACTTT. Amino acids: CASTRDRGYSPLHF.

The rearrangement uses TRBV6-2 or TRBV6-3 and TRBJ1-2, with a weak D call TRBD1 (6 bases). Per germline, CDR1 MNHEY and CDR2 SVGEGT. V was trimmed by 2 bases and J by 4 bases, leaving 14 bases between them. The CDR3 contains 15 residues. CDR3 nucleotides: TGTGCCAGCAGTTACCCTGCAGGGGCGGCCTATGGCTACACCTTC. This translates into CASSYPAGAAYGYTF.

The chain recombines TRBV7-3 with TRBJ2-2, with 11 nucleotides matching TRBD2. J was trimmed by 5 bases and V by 5 bases; bases with no gene match: 4. Germline V gives CDR1 SGHTA, CDR2 FQGTGA. The CDR3 is 15 amino acids. The CDR3 spells CASSPTSGKTGELFF. Written as DNA, the CDR3 is TGTGCCAGCAGCCCGACTAGCGGGAAAACCGGGGAGCTGTTTTTT.

This chain joins TRBV7-2 and TRBJ1-1, with D possibly TRBD1 on 6 matching bases. This CDR3 region has 14 residues. Trimming took 2 bases from V and 4 from J, leaving 11 bases between them. In germline, CDR1 is SGHTA, CDR2 FQGNSA. DNA of the CDR3: TGTGCCAGCAGCTTAAGAGGGGGATCCACTGAAGCTTTCTTT. Translation: CASSLRGGSTEAFF.

In its sample, this clone was seen once. In DNA, the CDR3 is TGTGCCAGCAGTTACTCGGACAGAAGTGGGTACACCATATATTTT. Protein product: CASSYSDRSGYTIYF. The J gene is TRBJ1-3, the V gene TRBV6-5, with a weak D call TRBD1 (6 bases). The CDR3 spans 15 residues. V gave up 0 bases and J gave up 8 bases, with 14 bases separating them. From germline, CDR1 is MNHEY and CDR2 SVGAGI.

The genes are TRBV3-1 (or the pseudogene TRBV3-2) and TRBJ2-1; D is uncertain. Germline V gives CDR1 LGHDT, CDR2 YNNKEL (reference sequence). The CDR3 sequence is 15 residues long. Trimming cost V 0 bases and J 0 bases, with 6 bases left between them. The CDR3 DNA reads as TGTGCCAGCAGCCAAGACCGGGTCTCCTACAATGAGCAGTTCTTC. Amino acid sequence: CASSQDRVSYNEQFF.

The chain has TRBV4-2 and TRBJ1-1; D is unresolved. The CDR3 is made up of 15 amino acids. Per germline, CDR1 LGHNA and CDR2 YNFKEQ. The V end lost 1 base, the J end lost 4 bases, and 13 bases lay between the germline ends. The CDR3 sequence is CASSQGGAGLTEAFF. The CDR3 DNA reads TGTGCCAGCAGCCAAGGGGGTGCGGGCCTCACTGAAGCTTTCTTT.

The chain uses TRBV6-5 and TRBJ2-1; D uncertain. This CDR3 region has 12 residues. The germline CDR1 and CDR2 sequences are MNHEY and SVGAGI. Trimming took 5 bases from V and 6 from J, leaving 8 bases between them. In DNA form, the CDR3 reads TGTGCCAGCAGTCCTAGGCCCAATGAGCAGTTCTTC. This translates into CASSPRPNEQFF.

The rearrangement uses TRBV9 and TRBJ1-5, with D possibly being TRBD1 (6 bases). With 0 bases removed from V and 4 bases from J, the gap between germline ends came to 17 bases. The germline V gene has CDR1 SGDLS and CDR2 YYNGEE. CDR3 length: 17 residues. The CDR3 region is CASSVDLAGVPNQPQHF. Written as DNA, the CDR3 is TGTGCCAGCAGCGTAGATCTGGCAGGGGTCCCGAATCAGCCCCAGCATTTT.

The chain recombines TRBV3-1 (or the pseudogene TRBV3-2) with TRBJ2-1, with 9 bases fitting TRBD2. V lost 5 bases to trimming and J lost 0 bases; unmatched junction nucleotides: 5. The CDR3 runs 16 residues. Germline CDR1 and CDR2: LGHDT and YNNKEL (reference sequence). The CDR3 DNA reads as TGTGCCAGCAGCATAAGCGGGGGGACCTCCTACAATGAGCAGTTCTTC. Amino acids: CASSISGGTSYNEQFF.

This chain connects TRBV6-5 to TRBJ2-7; 9 nucleotides align to TRBD1. This CDR3 is 15 amino acids long. The junction had 14 bases not matched to a gene; V was cut back by 7 bases and J by 7 bases. The germline gives CDR1 MNHEY, CDR2 SVGAGI. CDR3 nucleotides: TGTGCCAGCACCTTCGCCGGGACAGGGAAGGAGGAGCAGTACTTC. This translates into CASTFAGTGKEEQYF.

V gene TRBV24-1 combines with J gene TRBJ2-1, with 7 nucleotides matching TRBD1. In germline, CDR1 is KGHDR, CDR2 SFDVKD. The length of the CDR3 is 15 residues. V gave up 9 bases and J gave up 1 base; unmatched junction bases: 8. The CDR3 reads CATSPGQRSYNEQFF. DNA of the CDR3: TGTGCCACCTCCCCGGGACAGAGATCCTACAATGAGCAGTTCTTC.

This clone was detected only a few times. The CDR3 DNA is TGTGCCAGCAGCTATATCAGGGAGGCAGATTCACCCCTCCACTTT. Its translation: CASSYIREADSPLHF. V usage is TRBV7-9 and J usage is TRBJ1-6; TRBD1 is a possible D gene (5 bases). The germline V and J ends were trimmed by 4 bases and 8 bases, with 15 bases remaining between them. Per the germline V gene, CDR1 is SEHNR and CDR2 is FQNEAQ (reference sequence). There are 15 residues in the CDR3.

The rearrangement uses TRBV7-3 and TRBJ2-3; 7 positions agree with TRBD2. Losses at the gene ends were 5 bases for V and 3 bases for J; bases not matched to a gene: 8. The CDR3 is made up of 15 amino acids. Germline CDR1 is SGHTA and CDR2 is FQGTGA. CDR3 in amino acids: CASSPGLVVTDTQYF. CDR3 in DNA: TGTGCCAGCAGCCCCGGACTAGTCGTAACAGATACGCAGTATTTT.

The chain employs TRBV5-1 and TRBJ2-5; 8 bases are a match to TRBD2. The CDR3 spans 17 residues. Per germline, CDR1 SGHRS and CDR2 YFSETQ. The trim removed 7 bases at V and 1 base at J, leaving 15 bases unmatched. The CDR3 DNA is TGCGCCAGCCGGGGGGGAGAAGTGACTAGCGTCCAAGAGACCCAGTACTTC. Encoded protein: CASRGGEVTSVQETQYF. Filled out from reference TRBV5-1 and TRBJ2-5, the complete variable domain reads KAGVTQTPRYLIKTRGQQVTLSCSPISGHRSVSWYQQTPGQGLQFLFEYFSETQRNKGNFPGRFSGRQFSNSRSEMNVSTLELGDSALYLCASRGGEVTSVQETQYFGPGTRLLVL.

The rearrangement joins TRBV11-2 to TRBJ2-3, with 10 bases aligning to TRBD2. CDR3 size: 15 residues. Germline assignment: CDR1 SGHAT and CDR2 FQNNGV. After removal of 5 bases from V and 5 bases from J, the junction contained 7 bases not matched to a gene. The CDR3 here is CASSRSGGAGDTQYF. In DNA, the CDR3 is TGTGCCAGCAGCCGGAGCGGGGGGGCCGGAGATACGCAGTATTTT.

The V call is TRBV9, the J call TRBJ1-2, with D possibly being TRBD1 (5 bases). Germline loops: CDR1 SGDLS, CDR2 YYNGEE. With 2 bases removed from V and 6 bases from J, the gap between germline ends came to 8 bases. This CDR3 has 12 residues. The CDR3 DNA reads as TGTGCCAGCAGCGTGCTGACAGATGGCTACACCTTC. Its protein is CASSVLTDGYTF. The whole variable domain, remainder taken from reference TRBV9 and TRBJ1-2, is DSGVTQTPKHLITATGQRVTLRCSPRSGDLSVYWYQQSLDQGLQFLIQYYNGEERAKGNILERFSAQQFPDLHSELNLSSLELGDSALYFCASSVLTDGYTFGSGTRLTVV.

This chain joins TRBV13 and TRBJ2-7; the match to TRBD2 covers 8 bases. Germline CDR1 reads PRHDT; CDR2 reads FYEKMQ (reference sequence). This CDR3 is 16 amino acids long. The J segment lost 2 bases and the V segment lost 0 bases, leaving 6 bases of the junction unmatched. CDR3 residues: CASSLGMAGGTYEQYF. Written as DNA, the CDR3 is TGTGCCAGCAGCTTAGGAATGGCGGGGGGAACCTACGAGCAGTACTTC.

Points on this clone: The junction departs from the called germline gene at one end, perhaps through a read error. The V call is TRBV7-3, the J call TRBJ2-1; 7 bases align to TRBD2. This CDR3 contains 17 residues. Germline values: CDR1 SGHTA, CDR2 FQGTGA. The CDR3 reads CASSLPVVGGRYNEQFF. CDR3 in DNA: TGCGCCAGCAGCCTGCCTGTGGTGGGGGGGAGATACAATGAGCAGTTCTTC.

The rearrangement uses TRBV19 and TRBJ1-2; 7 positions match TRBD1. Germline V lookup: CDR1 LNHDA, CDR2 SQIVND (reference sequence). With V trimmed by 4 bases and J by 5 bases, 13 bases remained unmatched. The CDR3 is made up of 16 amino acids. The CDR3 loop reads CASSTLFEDRLYGYTF. The CDR3 region has the DNA TGTGCCAGTAGTACCTTATTCGAGGACAGGCTGTATGGCTACACCTTC.

The rearrangement links TRBV29-1 to TRBJ2-7, with a possible D match to TRBD2 (6 bases). The CDR3 has 12 amino acids. The germline V gene has CDR1 SQVTM and CDR2 ANQGSEA. The V end lost 6 bases, the J end lost 0 bases, and 9 bases lay between the germline ends. CDR3 DNA: TGCAGCGTCGTAGCGGCCTCCTACGAGCAGTACTTC. Its protein product is CSVVAASYEQYF.

The chain combines TRBV5-8 with TRBJ1-5; TRBD1 might be the D (6 bases). V lost 4 bases and J lost 2, with 13 bases in between. The CDR3 runs to 15 residues. CDR1 and CDR2 from the germline V gene are SGHTS and YDEGEE. As DNA, the CDR3 is TGTGCCAGCAGCCCCACAGGGACGGGCAATCAGCCCCAGCATTTT. It specifies CASSPTGTGNQPQHF.

The gene calls are TRBV9 and TRBJ2-7; 10 bases are shared with TRBD1. CDR3 size: 17 residues. Germline lookup yields CDR1 SGDLS and CDR2 YYNGEE. Trimming at V came to 4 bases and at J to 2 bases, leaving 12 bases not matched to a gene. CDR3 bases: TGTGCCAGCAGCCCCGGGACAGGGGACGTTATTACCTACGAGCAGTACTTC. The encoded protein is CASSPGTGDVITYEQYF.

This rearrangement joins TRBV9 to TRBJ2-3, with D possibly being TRBD2 (7 bases). The V gene lost 4 bases and the J gene lost 7 bases, with 22 bases spanning the gap. The germline V gene has CDR1 SGDLS and CDR2 YYNGEE. This CDR3 has 16 amino acids. The CDR3 loop is CASSPPLRAGANTQYF. CDR3 coding DNA: TGTGCCAGCAGCCCTCCGTTGCGGGCGGGGGCAAATACGCAGTATTTT.

This chain connects TRBV9 to TRBJ2-1; TRBD2 matches 7 bases. V trimming: 6 bases; J trimming: 0 bases; junction bases outside the gene matches: 3. This CDR3 region has 14 residues. Germline V gene lookup returns CDR1 SGDLS and CDR2 YYNGEE. The CDR3 protein is CASTRTSSYNEQFF. The CDR3 nucleotides are TGTGCCAGCACCCGGACTAGCTCCTACAATGAGCAGTTCTTC.

The chain combines TRBV3-1 (or the pseudogene TRBV3-2) with TRBJ2-1; a weak D match, TRBD2 (6 bases). Trimming pared 0 bases from V and 7 bases from J, leaving 13 bases between. Germline CDR1 is LGHDT and CDR2 is YNNKEL (reference sequence). The CDR3 runs to 15 residues. This CDR3 is CASSQELRTMNEQFF. The CDR3 coding sequence is TGTGCCAGCAGCCAAGAGTTAAGGACTATGAATGAGCAGTTCTTC.

The V and J genes are TRBV7-9 and TRBJ1-2; D perhaps matches TRBD1 (6 bases). Trimming stripped 2 bases from V and 2 bases from J, with 9 bases between. Germline values: CDR1 SEHNR, CDR2 FQNEAQ (reference sequence). The CDR3 is 14 amino acids. CDR3 amino acids: CASSLLQGNYGYTF. The CDR3 DNA is TGTGCCAGCAGCTTATTACAGGGAAACTATGGCTACACCTTC.

The V gene is TRBV11-2, the J gene TRBJ2-5; 7 positions match TRBD1. Germline CDR1 reads SGHAT; CDR2 reads FQNNGV. Unmatched junction bases numbered 10, after V lost 5 bases and J lost 4 bases. The CDR3 extends over 15 amino acids. CDR3 amino acids: CASSPDRVGGETQYF. Written as DNA, the CDR3 is TGTGCCAGCAGCCCCGACAGGGTAGGGGGAGAGACCCAGTACTTC.

The CDR3 here is CASSYGQPGEKLFF. The CDR3 DNA reads TGTGCCAGCAGTTATGGACAGCCAGGAGAAAAACTGTTTTTT. The chain uses TRBV5-6 and TRBJ1-4, with a tentative D call TRBD1 (6 bases). The CDR3 consists of 14 residues. CDR1 is SGHDT and CDR2 is YYEEEE in the germline V gene. Trimming removed 5 bases from V and 8 bases from J, with 16 bases in between.

The V and J genes are TRBV2 and TRBJ2-1; D is uncertain. Looked up from germline, CDR1 is SNHLY and CDR2 is FYNNEI. CDR3 length equals 15 residues. V shed 7 bases and J shed 0 bases, with 13 bases lying between them. The CDR3 sequence: CASTSRLSSYNEQFF. CDR3 sequence (DNA): TGTGCCAGCACCTCGCGCCTGAGCTCCTACAATGAGCAGTTCTTC.